The next 16 T cell receptor beta chains were all read from a single sample in a study of early T cells in non-severe SARS-CoV-2 infection (dated by TCRdb to the early 2020s). Library preparation was by 5' RACE. TCRdb lists the instrument as NextSeq 500. The public reads were reprocessed in TCRdb via fastp at Q25 and MiXCR, keeping in-frame beta chains. For every CDR3 protein sequence, its rows merge into one entry that carries the most common genes and DNA. Present in this sample are over 55,000 distinct CDR3 sequences, under 15% of which were seen just once. The leading ten clones occupy around 1.3% of the sample. Sequences were obtained from whole blood. The receptors derive from an adult who was a healthcare worker with PCR-confirmed SARS-CoV-2 infection or an uninfected control (not recorded which).

This clonotype was observed at least ten times. The rearrangement uses TRBV27 and TRBJ2-7; D tentatively fits TRBD1 or TRBD2 (5 bases each). Per the germline V gene, CDR1 is MNHEY and CDR2 is SMNVEV (reference sequence). This CDR3 is built from 13 residues. Trimming cost V 4 bases and J 5 bases, with 12 bases left between them. CDR3 nucleotides: TGTGCCAGCAGTTCCGTTGGGGGACACGAGCAGTACTTC. Translation: CASSSVGGHEQYF.

This clonotype occurred many times. This sequence joins TRBV20-1 and TRBJ2-1, with D possibly TRBD2 on 6 matching bases. V was trimmed by 6 bases and J by 10 bases, leaving 10 bases between them. CDR1 is DFQATT and CDR2 is SNEGSKA in the germline V gene (reference sequence). The CDR3 has 10 residues. CDR3 protein: CSARRGEQFF. The CDR3 bases are TGCAGTGCGCGCCGGGGGGAGCAGTTCTTC.

The chain is built from TRBV20-1 and TRBJ2-3, with D possibly TRBD2 on 5 matching bases. The CDR3 length is 11 residues. The V and J ends lost 4 bases and 6 bases respectively, with 8 bases between them. CDR1 and CDR2 from the germline V gene are DFQATT and SNEGSKA (reference sequence). The CDR3, as DNA: TGCAGTGCTACTTGGAGGGATACGCAGTATTTT. As protein: CSATWRDTQYF.

This clonotype was seen many times. V and J are TRBV29-1 and TRBJ2-1; the match to TRBD1 covers 10 bases. The V gene's germline CDR1 is SQVTM and CDR2 ANQGSEA. J gave up 3 bases and V 7 bases, and 6 bases lay outside the gene matches. This CDR3 is 14 amino acids long. The CDR3 here is CSAATGGDYNEQFF. In DNA, the CDR3 is TGCAGCGCCGCGACAGGGGGCGACTACAATGAGCAGTTCTTC.

This clonotype has at least ten counts. The genes are TRBV9 and TRBJ2-1; D uncertain. The CDR3 is made up of 12 amino acids. The germline V gene has CDR1 SGDLS and CDR2 YYNGEE. V dropped 3 bases and J dropped 2 bases, with 3 bases sitting between them. CDR3 residues: CASSDTYNEQFF. The CDR3 coding sequence is TGTGCCAGCAGCGACACCTACAATGAGCAGTTCTTC.

This clonotype appeared many times. V gene TRBV7-6 combines with J gene TRBJ2-3; 11 bases match TRBD2. Germline-derived CDR1 and CDR2 are SGHVS and FNYEAQ. V trimming: 5 bases; J trimming: 3 bases; junction bases outside the gene matches: 25. This CDR3 has 22 residues. This CDR3 is CASSESRPTLAGGPIGTDTQYF. The CDR3 DNA sequence: TGTGCCAGCAGCGAATCCAGGCCAACCCTAGCGGGAGGTCCCATAGGGACAGATACGCAGTATTTT.

The J gene is TRBJ2-3, the V gene TRBV7-2; 9 bases are shared with TRBD2. The CDR3 has 15 amino acids. In germline, CDR1 is SGHTA, CDR2 FQGNSA. The junction had 4 bases not matched to a gene; V was cut back by 2 bases and J by 4 bases. The CDR3 region is CASSLYRTSADTQYF. The CDR3 DNA reads TGTGCCAGCAGCTTATACCGGACTAGCGCAGATACGCAGTATTTT.

This clonotype was counted ten times or more. V usage is TRBV5-1 and J usage is TRBJ2-2; tentatively, D is TRBD2 (6 bases). CDR3 length: 16 residues. V was cut by 2 bases and J by 2 bases, with 13 bases left in between. Germline lookup yields CDR1 SGHRS and CDR2 YFSETQ. CDR3 sequence reads: CASSFQAGSNTGELFF. As DNA, the CDR3 is TGCGCCAGCAGCTTTCAGGCGGGATCCAACACCGGGGAGCTGTTTTTT. Looking up the rest from reference TRBV5-1 and TRBJ2-2 gives the full variable domain: KAGVTQTPRYLIKTRGQQVTLSCSPISGHRSVSWYQQTPGQGLQFLFEYFSETQRNKGNFPGRFSGRQFSNSRSEMNVSTLELGDSALYLCASSFQAGSNTGELFFGEGSRLTVL.

This clonotype was recorded at least ten times. The chain recombines TRBV12-3 or TRBV12-4 with TRBJ2-2; TRBD2 might be the D (6 bases). V was pared by 5 bases and J by 6 bases, with 19 bases between. This CDR3 has 16 amino acids. The CDR3 is CASSHTSPARAGELFF. The CDR3 nucleotides are TGTGCCAGCAGTCACACTAGCCCCGCGAGAGCCGGGGAGCTGTTTTTT.

This clonotype was detected ten times or more. The J gene is TRBJ2-1, the V gene TRBV29-1; weak D call: TRBD1 (6 bases). The CDR3 covers 14 residues. V lost 3 bases and J 8 bases, leaving 17 bases between the germline ends. Germline values: CDR1 SQVTM, CDR2 ANQGSEA. CDR3 region: CSVEGTGQDYEQFF. The CDR3 coding sequence is TGCAGCGTTGAGGGTACAGGGCAAGACTATGAGCAGTTCTTC.

The table lists this clonotype with many counts. The chain recombines TRBV2 with TRBJ2-7; 11 positions match TRBD1. CDR3 length: 15 amino acids. The V segment lost 7 bases and the J segment 2 bases; nucleotides outside the gene matches: 7. Germline loops: CDR1 SNHLY, CDR2 FYNNEI. This chain's CDR3 is CASNPDRGHAYEQYF. CDR3 sequence (DNA): TGTGCCAGCAACCCGGACAGGGGGCACGCCTACGAGCAGTACTTC.

The chain links TRBV10-3 to TRBJ2-3, with 8 bases fitting TRBD1. Germline trimming cut 11 bases from V and 4 bases from J; bases unmatched to any gene: 5. The germline gives CDR1 ENHRY, CDR2 SYGVKD. The CDR3 length is 12 residues. The CDR3 DNA follows: TGTGCCGCCGGACAGGGCCCAGATACGCAGTATTTT. It yields the protein CAAGQGPDTQYF.

There are many counts of this clonotype. The V gene is TRBV12-3 or TRBV12-4, the J gene TRBJ1-3; 8 positions match TRBD1. Germline trimming cut 4 bases from V and 5 bases from J; bases unmatched to any gene: 10. The CDR3 contains 16 residues. The CDR3 loop is CASSSRTGNVRNTIYF. For the CDR3, the DNA is TGTGCCAGCAGTTCCCGGACAGGGAATGTTAGAAACACCATATATTTT.

V usage is TRBV21-1 and J usage is TRBJ2-1; TRBD1, the table's D call, lacks a check against the DNA. TRBV21-1 is a documented pseudogene. CDR3 length: 14 amino acids. The CDR3 bases are TGTGCCAGCAGCAAGTTGGCGTGGGGGGGTGAGCAGTTCTTC. Translating gives CASSKLAWGGEQFF.

In its sample, this clonotype was seen many times. CDR3 protein: CASSLSGLAMGTDTQYF. DNA for the CDR3: TGCGCCAGCAGCTTGTCAGGGCTAGCGATGGGAACAGATACGCAGTATTTT. This chain connects TRBV5-1 to TRBJ2-3; maybe TRBD2 (6 bases). V lost 1 base, J lost 3 bases, and 18 bases lay in between. The CDR3 spans 17 residues. From germline, CDR1 is SGHRS and CDR2 YFSETQ.

This clonotype was counted at least ten times. The chain recombines TRBV7-6 with TRBJ2-1; perhaps TRBD2 as D (5 bases). The V end was cut by 5 bases, the J end by 6 bases, with 20 bases between. This CDR3 has 16 amino acids. CDR1 and CDR2 (germline): SGHVS, FNYEAQ. The CDR3 region is CASSEFAGGALNEQFF. For the CDR3, the DNA is TGTGCCAGCAGCGAATTCGCGGGTGGCGCGCTCAATGAGCAGTTCTTC.